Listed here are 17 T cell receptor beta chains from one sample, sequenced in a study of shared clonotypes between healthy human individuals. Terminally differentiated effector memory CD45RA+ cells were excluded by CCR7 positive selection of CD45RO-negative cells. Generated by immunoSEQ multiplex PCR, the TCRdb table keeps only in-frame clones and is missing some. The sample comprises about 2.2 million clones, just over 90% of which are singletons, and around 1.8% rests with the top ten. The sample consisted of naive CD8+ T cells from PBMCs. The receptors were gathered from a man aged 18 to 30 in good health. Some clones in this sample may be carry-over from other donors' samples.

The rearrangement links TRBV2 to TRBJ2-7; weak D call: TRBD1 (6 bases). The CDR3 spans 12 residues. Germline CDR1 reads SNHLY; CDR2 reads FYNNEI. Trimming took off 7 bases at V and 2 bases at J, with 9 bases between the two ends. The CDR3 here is CASKDRTYEQYF. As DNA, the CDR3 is TGTGCCAGCAAGGACAGAACCTACGAGCAGTACTTC.

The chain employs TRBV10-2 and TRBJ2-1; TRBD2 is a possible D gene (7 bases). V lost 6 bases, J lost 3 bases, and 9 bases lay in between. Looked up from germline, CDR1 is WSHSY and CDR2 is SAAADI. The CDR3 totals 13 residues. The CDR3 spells CASRGGDYNEQFF. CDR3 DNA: TGCGCCAGCAGAGGGGGGGACTACAATGAGCAGTTCTTC.

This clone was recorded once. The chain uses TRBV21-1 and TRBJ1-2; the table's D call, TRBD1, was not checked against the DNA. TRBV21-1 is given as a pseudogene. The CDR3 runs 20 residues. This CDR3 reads CASSRRKMESYRALLYGYTF. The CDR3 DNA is TGTGCCAGCAGCCGCCGAAAGATGGAGAGTTACAGGGCCCTCCTCTATGGCTACACCTTC.

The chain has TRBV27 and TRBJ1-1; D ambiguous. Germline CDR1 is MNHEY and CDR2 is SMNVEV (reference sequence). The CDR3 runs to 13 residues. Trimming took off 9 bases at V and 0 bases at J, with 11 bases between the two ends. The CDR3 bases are TGTGCCAGTAAAACGGGCCTGAACACTGAAGCTTTCTTT. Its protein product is CASKTGLNTEAFF.

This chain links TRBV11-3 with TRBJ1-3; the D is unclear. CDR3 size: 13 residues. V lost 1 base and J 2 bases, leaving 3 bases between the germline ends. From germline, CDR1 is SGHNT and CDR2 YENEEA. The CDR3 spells CASSLVPGNTIYF. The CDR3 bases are TGTGCCAGCAGCTTAGTGCCTGGAAACACCATATATTTT. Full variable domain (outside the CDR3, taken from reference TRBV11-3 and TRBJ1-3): EAGVVQSPRYKIIEKKQPVAFWCNPISGHNTLYWYLQNLGQGPELLIRYENEEAVDDSQLPKDRFSAERLKGVDSTLKIQPAELGDSAVYLCASSLVPGNTIYFGEGSWLTVV.

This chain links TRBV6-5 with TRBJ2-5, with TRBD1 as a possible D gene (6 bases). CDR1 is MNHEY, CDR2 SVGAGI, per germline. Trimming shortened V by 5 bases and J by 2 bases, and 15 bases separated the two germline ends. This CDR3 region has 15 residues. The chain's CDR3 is CASSPSDRQQETQYF. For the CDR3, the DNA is TGTGCCAGCAGTCCCTCGGACAGACAGCAAGAGACCCAGTACTTC.

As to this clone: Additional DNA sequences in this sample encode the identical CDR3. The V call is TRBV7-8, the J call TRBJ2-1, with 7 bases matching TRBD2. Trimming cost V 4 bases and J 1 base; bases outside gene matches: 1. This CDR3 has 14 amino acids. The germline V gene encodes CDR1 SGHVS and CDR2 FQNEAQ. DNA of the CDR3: TGTGCCAGCAGCTCTAGCGGTTCCTACAATGAGCAGTTCTTC. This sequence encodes CASSSSGSYNEQFF.

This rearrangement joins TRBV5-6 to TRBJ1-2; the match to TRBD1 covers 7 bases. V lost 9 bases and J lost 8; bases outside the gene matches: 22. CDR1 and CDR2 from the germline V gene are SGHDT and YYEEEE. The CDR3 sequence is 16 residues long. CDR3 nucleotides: TGTGCCACTGCCACCGGCATTGAGACAGGGAGCCTGGGCTACACCTTC. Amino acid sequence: CATATGIETGSLGYTF. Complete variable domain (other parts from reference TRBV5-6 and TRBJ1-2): DAGVTQSPTHLIKTRGQQVTLRCSPKSGHDTVSWYQQALGQGPQFIFQYYEEEERQRGNFPDRFSGHQFPNYSSELNVNALLLGDSALYLCATATGIETGSLGYTFGSGTRLTVV.

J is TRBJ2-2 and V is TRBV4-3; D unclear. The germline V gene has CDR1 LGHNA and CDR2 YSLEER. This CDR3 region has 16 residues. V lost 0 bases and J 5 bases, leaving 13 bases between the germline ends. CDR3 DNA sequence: TGCGCCAGCAGCCAAGAGGTTCTGGCGCAGACCGGGGAGCTGTTTTTT. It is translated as CASSQEVLAQTGELFF.

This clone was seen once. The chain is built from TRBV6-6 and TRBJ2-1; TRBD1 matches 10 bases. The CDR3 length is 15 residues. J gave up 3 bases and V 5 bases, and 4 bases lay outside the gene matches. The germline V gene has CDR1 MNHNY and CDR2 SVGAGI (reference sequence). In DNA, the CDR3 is TGTGCCAGCAGTCACCGGGACAGGGGCTACAATGAGCAGTTCTTC. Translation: CASSHRDRGYNEQFF.

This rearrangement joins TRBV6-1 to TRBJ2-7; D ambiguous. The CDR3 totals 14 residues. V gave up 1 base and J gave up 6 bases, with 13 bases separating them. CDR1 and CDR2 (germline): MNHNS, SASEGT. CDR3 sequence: CASSEVGFEAEQYF. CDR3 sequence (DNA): TGTGCCAGCAGTGAAGTAGGCTTCGAGGCCGAGCAGTACTTC.

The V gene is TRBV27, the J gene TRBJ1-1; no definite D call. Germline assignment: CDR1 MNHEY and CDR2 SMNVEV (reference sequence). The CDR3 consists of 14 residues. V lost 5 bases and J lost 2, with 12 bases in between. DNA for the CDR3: TGTGCCAGCAGTCCCTCGGCCAGAAACACTGAAGCTTTCTTT. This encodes CASSPSARNTEAFF.

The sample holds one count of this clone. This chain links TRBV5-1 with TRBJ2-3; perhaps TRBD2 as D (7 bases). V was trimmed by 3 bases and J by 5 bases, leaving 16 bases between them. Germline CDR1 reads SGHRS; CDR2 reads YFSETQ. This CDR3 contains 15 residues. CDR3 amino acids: CASSSGLVGGDTQYF. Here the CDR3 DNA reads TGCGCCAGCAGCTCCGGACTAGTAGGGGGAGATACGCAGTATTTT.

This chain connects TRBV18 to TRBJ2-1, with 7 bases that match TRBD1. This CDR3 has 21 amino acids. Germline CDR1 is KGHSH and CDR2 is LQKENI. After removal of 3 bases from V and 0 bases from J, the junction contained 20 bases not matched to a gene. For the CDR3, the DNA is TGTGCCAGCTCACCTATCGACAGGGTTGGCAGTCCGCCTTACTCCTACAATGAGCAGTTCTTC. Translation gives CASSPIDRVGSPPYSYNEQFF.

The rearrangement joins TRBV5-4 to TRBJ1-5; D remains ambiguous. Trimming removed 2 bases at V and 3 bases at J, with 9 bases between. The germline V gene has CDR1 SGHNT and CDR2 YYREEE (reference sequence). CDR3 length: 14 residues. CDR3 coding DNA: TGTGCCAGCAGCTTTTTTGCATTCAATCAGCCCCAGCATTTT. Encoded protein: CASSFFAFNQPQHF.

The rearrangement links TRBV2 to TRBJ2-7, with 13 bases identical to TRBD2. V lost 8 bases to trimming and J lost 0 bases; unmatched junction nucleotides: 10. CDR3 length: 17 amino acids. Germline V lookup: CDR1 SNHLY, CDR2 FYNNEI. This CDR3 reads CASREGLAGKGSYEQYF. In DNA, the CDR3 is TGTGCCAGCCGAGAGGGACTAGCGGGAAAAGGCTCCTACGAGCAGTACTTC.

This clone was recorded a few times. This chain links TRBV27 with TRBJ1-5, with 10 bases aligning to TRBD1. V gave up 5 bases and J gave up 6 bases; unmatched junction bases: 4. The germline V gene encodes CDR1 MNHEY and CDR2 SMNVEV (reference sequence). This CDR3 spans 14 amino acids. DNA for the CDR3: TGTGCCAGCAGTCCGACAGGGGGCATTCAGCCCCAGCATTTT. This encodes CASSPTGGIQPQHF.